This T cell receptor beta chain comes out of a study of CD4 T cells in relation to SARS-CoV-2 and coronaviruses. Profiling relied on immunoSEQ multiplex PCR, and the TCRdb table lists in-frame clones only, not all of them. Among about 20,000 clones, roughly four fifths were seen once, and the ten largest hold about a fifth. Before the COVID-19 pandemic, during about 2011-2019, CD4+ T cells were taken from unexposed donors. After about 10 days of culture, CD4+ T cells were isolated. Fresh IL-2 medium replaced half the medium on days 3 and 7. V was pared by 1 base and J by 1 base, with 10 bases between. There are 15 residues in the CDR3. The germline CDR1 and CDR2 sequences are GTSNPN and SVGIG (reference sequence). Concerning this clone: Its specificity is not known.

Sample: CD4+ T cells from PBMCs, cultured in vitro. This TCR derives from a human donor in good health. The V call is TRBV30, the J call TRBJ2-2; D unresolved. The CDR3, as DNA: TGTGCCTGGAGTGACCCCTCTAAGAACACCGGGGAGCTGTTTTTT. As protein: CAWSDPSKNTGELFF.